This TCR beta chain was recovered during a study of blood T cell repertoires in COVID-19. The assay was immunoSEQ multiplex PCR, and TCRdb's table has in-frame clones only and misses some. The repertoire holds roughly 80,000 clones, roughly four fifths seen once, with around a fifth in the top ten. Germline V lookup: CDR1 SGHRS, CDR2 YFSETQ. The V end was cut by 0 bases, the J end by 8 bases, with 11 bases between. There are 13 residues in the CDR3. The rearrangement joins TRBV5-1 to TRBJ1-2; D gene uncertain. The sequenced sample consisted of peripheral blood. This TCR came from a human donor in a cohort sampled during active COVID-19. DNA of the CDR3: TGCGCCAGCAGCTTGGTAGAGCCCAAGGGCTACACCTTC. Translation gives CASSLVEPKGYTF.